This T cell receptor beta chain derives from a study of PD-1 blockade in classical Hodgkin lymphoma. Study results and limitations: Anyone who began nivolumab under 1 year after ASCT was excluded. A reduction in baseline TCR diversity was reportedly seen in newly diagnosed patients relative to healthy donors.

CDR3 size: 19 residues. With V trimmed by 1 base and J by 7 bases, 15 bases remained unmatched. Germline V gives CDR1 LGHNA, CDR2 YNFKEQ. Libraries were prepared by immunoSEQ multiplex PCR; TCRdb keeps only in-frame clonotypes and omits some of them. The sample has 100,000 or so clones, around 89% seen once. A word on this clone: Its antigen is currently unknown.

Following autologous stem cell transplantation, relapse occurred in every patient, and exposure to brentuximab vedotin varied. Complete response, partial response or progressive disease was recorded as best response. The sample in question was peripheral blood mononuclear cells (PBMCs), obtained before the second cycle of nivolumab. V usage is TRBV4-2 and J usage is TRBJ2-1; the match to TRBD2 covers 11 bases. The TCR originated in a human donor with classical Hodgkin lymphoma. The CDR3 here is CASSQGNSGGANRANEQFF. Written as DNA, the CDR3 is TGTGCCAGCAGCCAAGGGAATAGCGGGGGGGCCAATCGGGCTAATGAGCAGTTCTTC.